There are many counts of the clone carrying this T cell receptor (beta chain). As yet, its antigen is unknown. Unique molecular identifiers featured in how the TCRbeta library was prepared. TCRdb reanalysed the PCR reads using MiXCR and keeps one entry per CDR3 protein. Among under 300,000 distinct CDR3 sequences listed, around 10% were seen once. The data belong to a study of T-cell reconstitution after alpha-beta-depleted transplantation in children. Germline CDR1 and CDR2: GTSNPN and SVGIG (reference sequence). V lost 2 bases and J 10 bases, leaving 17 bases between the germline ends. CDR3 size: 13 residues. Study-wide results and limits: Reportedly, only several hundred clones from non-depleted graft cells drove alpha-beta T-cell counts at about two months. T-cell counts and diversity at one year post-transplant came mainly from newly produced T cells.

This TCR was sampled from a male patient aged 2-15 years who had a stem cell transplant for chronic granulomatous disease, so the T cells may come from the graft donor. The specimen comprised peripheral blood, sampled 180 days after TCRalphabeta/CD19-depleted stem cell transplant. The rearrangement joins TRBV30 to TRBJ1-2; TRBD1 is a possible D gene (6 bases). The CDR3 loop reads CAWSSGARDLYTF. As DNA, the CDR3 is TGTGCCTGGAGTTCAGGGGCTAGGGACCTCTACACCTTC. Filled out from reference TRBV30 and TRBJ1-2, the complete variable domain reads SQTIHQWPATLVQPVGSPLSLECTVEGTSNPNLYWYRQAAGRGLQLLFYSVGIGQISSEVPQNLSASRPQDRQFILSSKKLLLSDSGFYLCAWSSGARDLYTFGSGTRLTVV.